Below, one T cell receptor (beta chain) is given with its context. Here immunoSEQ multiplex PCR was the method, and the copy in TCRdb shows in-frame clones only, minus some. Counted here are 45,000 to 60,000 clones, approximately 90% occurring once; the ten biggest clones make up nearly 0.2%. The sample belongs to a study of T cell changes during pregnancy in multiple sclerosis. The CDR3 totals 14 residues. V gave up 8 bases and J gave up 1 base, with 16 bases separating them. Germline loops: CDR1 SQVTM, CDR2 ANQGSEA. The clonotype was recovered from a female donor with multiple sclerosis, enrolled in a pregnancy study. The chain employs TRBV29-1 and TRBJ2-3; D might be TRBD2 (7 bases). The specimen comprised CD4+ T cells from peripheral blood mononuclear cells, sampled in the second trimester of pregnancy. The DNA for the CDR3 is TGCAGCTCCACCGCGGGGGCCCGCACAGATACGCAGTATTTT. Translating gives CSSTAGARTDTQYF.